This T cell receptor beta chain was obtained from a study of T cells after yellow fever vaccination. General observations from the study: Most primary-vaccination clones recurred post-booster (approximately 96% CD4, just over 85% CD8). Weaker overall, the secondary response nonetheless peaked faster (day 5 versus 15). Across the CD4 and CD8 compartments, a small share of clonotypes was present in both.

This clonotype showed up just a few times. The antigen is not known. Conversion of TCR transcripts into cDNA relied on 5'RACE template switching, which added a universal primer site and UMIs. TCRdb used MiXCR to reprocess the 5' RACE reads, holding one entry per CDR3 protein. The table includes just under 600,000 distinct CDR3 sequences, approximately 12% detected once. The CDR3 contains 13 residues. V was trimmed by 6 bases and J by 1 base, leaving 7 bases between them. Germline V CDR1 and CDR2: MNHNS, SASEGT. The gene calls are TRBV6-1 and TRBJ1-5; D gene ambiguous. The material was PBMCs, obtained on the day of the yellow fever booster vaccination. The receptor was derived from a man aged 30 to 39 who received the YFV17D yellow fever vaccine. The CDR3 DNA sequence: TGTGCCAGCAGAGAAAGCAGCAATCAGCCCCAGCATTTT. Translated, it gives CASRESSNQPQHF.